The following is a T cell receptor (beta chain) sequence with its context. Its antigen is unidentified. This entry belongs to a study of cytomegalovirus exposure and HLA in healthy donors. Study context: A prior study identified 90 million to 120 million unique TCR beta sequences from around 180 million T cells. General study findings and limits: Cytomegalovirus association was assigned to 150 to 200 TCR beta chains. A later analysis reportedly identified an Asian-associated ancestry cluster as carrying fewer N-insertions than the approximately 670-donor mean. About 87% or about 30% of the time was how often most TCR beta V segments were productive, according to an earlier analysis.

The CDR3 sequence is 15 residues long. CDR1 SNHLY and CDR2 FYNNEI come from the germline V gene. Trimming removed 4 bases from V and 0 bases from J, with 11 bases in between. 60 Vbeta and 13 Jbeta primers were used in PCR. The data were produced by immunoSEQ multiplex PCR, yet TCRdb's version contains in-frame clones alone and is incomplete. The table lists around 110,000 clones, over 8% of them singletons. The receptor comes from a man between 25 and 39 years old in good health and CMV-seronegative. Input material: PBMCs. The chain recombines TRBV2 with TRBJ2-3; D is uncertain. CDR3: CASSVYDTSTDTQYF. The CDR3 nucleotides are TGTGCCAGCAGTGTCTACGATACTAGCACAGATACGCAGTATTTT. Using reference TRBV2 and TRBJ2-3 for the parts outside the CDR3, the full variable domain is EPEVTQTPSHQVTQMGQEVILRCVPISNHLYFYWYRQILGQKVEFLVSFYNNEISEKSEIFDDQFSVERPDGSNFTLKIRSTKLEDSAMYFCASSVYDTSTDTQYFGPGTRLTVL.